This TCR beta chain was found in a study of cytomegalovirus exposure and HLA in healthy donors. The PCR made use of 60 Vbeta and 13 Jbeta primers. Profiling relied on immunoSEQ multiplex PCR, and the TCRdb table lists in-frame clones only, not all of them. Among more than 150,000 clones listed, nearly 80% were seen once. The V segment lost 4 bases and the J segment 6 bases; nucleotides outside the gene matches: 6. CDR1 and CDR2 from the germline V gene are SGHTA and FQGNSA. The CDR3 sequence is 14 residues long. The chain is built from TRBV7-2 and TRBJ2-1; the match to TRBD1 covers 7 bases. The origin of this receptor is a man in his fifties or sixties in good health and CMV-seropositive. Material: PBMCs. In nucleotides, the CDR3 is TGTGCCAGCAGCTCACACCGACAGGGCAATGAGCAGTTCTTC. This sequence encodes CASSSHRQGNEQFF. Variable domain in full (rest from reference TRBV7-2 and TRBJ2-1): GAGVSQSPSNKVTEKGKDVELRCDPISGHTALYWYRQSLGQGLEFLIYFQGNSAPDKSGLPSDRFSAERTGGSVSTLTIQRTQQEDSAVYLCASSSHRQGNEQFFGPGTRLTVL.